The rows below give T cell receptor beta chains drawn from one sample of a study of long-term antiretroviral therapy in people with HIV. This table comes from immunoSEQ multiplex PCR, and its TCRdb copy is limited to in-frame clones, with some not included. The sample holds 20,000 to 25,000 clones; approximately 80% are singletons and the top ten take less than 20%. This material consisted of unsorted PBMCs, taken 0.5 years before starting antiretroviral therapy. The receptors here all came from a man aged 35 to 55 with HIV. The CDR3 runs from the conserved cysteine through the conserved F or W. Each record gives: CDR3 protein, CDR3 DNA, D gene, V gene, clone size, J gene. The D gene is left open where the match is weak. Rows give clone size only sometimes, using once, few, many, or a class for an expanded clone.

CDR3: CASSPGQGSGNEQFF; DNA: TGTGCCAGCAGCCCGGGACAGGGCTCAGGGAATGAGCAGTTCTTC; D: TRBD1; V: TRBV6-5; size: NA; J: TRBJ2-1
CDR3: CASSPRGPNTGELFF; DNA: TGTGCCAGCAGCCCCCGGGGCCCGAACACCGGGGAGCTGTTTTTT; D: NA; V: TRBV7-8; size: NA; J: TRBJ2-2
CDR3: CASSLTTVGQGNYGYTF; DNA: TGCGCCAGCAGCTTGACCACTGTTGGACAGGGGAACTATGGCTACACCTTC; D: TRBD1; V: TRBV5-1; size: NA; J: TRBJ1-2
CDR3: CATSLRGGQPQHF; DNA: TGTGCCACCAGTTTAAGGGGAGGTCAGCCCCAGCATTTT; D: NA; V: TRBV15; size: NA; J: TRBJ1-5
CDR3: CASSFSGRYNEQFF; DNA: TGTGCCAGCAGCTTCAGCGGTCGGTACAATGAGCAGTTCTTC; D: NA; V: TRBV7-9; size: NA; J: TRBJ2-1
CDR3: CASKGGGTDTQYF; DNA: TGTGCCAGCAAGGGCGGGGGAACAGATACGCAGTATTTT; D: TRBD2; V: TRBV6-1; size: NA; J: TRBJ2-3
CDR3: CASSLSGSFSGGLRNEQFF; DNA: TGTGCCAGCAGCCTTTCAGGGTCATTTAGCGGGGGCCTGAGGAATGAGCAGTTCTTC; D: TRBD2; V: TRBV14; size: NA; J: TRBJ2-1
CDR3: CASSPEGTTSTDTQYF; DNA: TGTGCCAGCAGTCCTGAGGGTACGACTAGCACAGATACGCAGTATTTT; D: NA; V: TRBV7-9; size: NA; J: TRBJ2-3
CDR3: CASSSEGINEKLFF; DNA: TGTGCCAGCAGCTCCGAGGGGATTAATGAAAAACTGTTTTTT; D: NA; V: TRBV9; size: NA; J: TRBJ1-4
CDR3: CASSLAFGPSYEQYF; DNA: TGCGCCAGCAGCTTGGCCTTTGGTCCCTCCTACGAGCAGTACTTC; D: NA; V: TRBV5-1; size: NA; J: TRBJ2-7
CDR3: CASSQAHRGYGYTF; DNA: TGCGCCAGCAGCCAAGCCCACAGGGGGTATGGCTACACCTTC; D: TRBD1; V: TRBV4-1; size: NA; J: TRBJ1-2
CDR3: CASSNWTGGHEQYF; DNA: TGTGCCAGCAGTAACTGGACAGGGGGCCACGAGCAGTACTTC; D: TRBD1; V: TRBV5-4; size: NA; J: TRBJ2-7
CDR3: CASSLGGGTFGYTF; DNA: TGTGCCAGCAGCTTAGGTGGGGGAACTTTTGGCTACACCTTC; D: NA; V: TRBV7-6; size: NA; J: TRBJ1-2
CDR3: CASSVSLAHTEAFF; DNA: TGTGCCAGTAGTGTCTCGTTGGCCCACACTGAAGCTTTCTTT; D: NA; V: TRBV19; size: NA; J: TRBJ1-1
CDR3: CASSQGLAGPPEQYF; DNA: TGCGCCAGCAGCCAAGGACTAGCGGGGCCTCCCGAGCAGTACTTC; D: TRBD2; V: TRBV4-1; size: NA; J: TRBJ2-7
CDR3: CATSARWGEAFF; DNA: TGTGCCACCTCCGCCCGGTGGGGTGAAGCTTTCTTT; D: NA; V: TRBV28; size: once; J: TRBJ1-1
CDR3: CAWQGTYEQYF; DNA: TGTGCCTGGCAGGGAACCTACGAGCAGTACTTC; D: NA; V: TRBV30; size: NA; J: TRBJ2-7
CDR3: CSVPAAGGTEAFF; DNA: TGCAGCGTCCCGGCGGCAGGGGGCACTGAAGCTTTCTTT; D: TRBD1; V: TRBV29-1; size: NA; J: TRBJ1-1
CDR3: CASRIDRTYEQYF; DNA: TGTGCCAGCAGGATAGACAGGACCTACGAGCAGTACTTC; D: NA; V: TRBV28; size: NA; J: TRBJ2-7
CDR3: CAISELSSSNEQFF; DNA: TGTGCCATCAGTGAGCTTAGTTCGAGCAATGAGCAGTTCTTC; D: NA; V: TRBV10-3; size: few; J: TRBJ2-1
CDR3: CASSSQGKGNQPQHF; DNA: TGTGCCAGCAGTAGTCAGGGGAAGGGCAATCAGCCCCAGCATTTT; D: NA; V: TRBV6-6; size: NA; J: TRBJ1-5
CDR3: CASSVEGAGANTGELFF; DNA: TGTGCCAGCAGTGTAGAAGGAGCGGGGGCCAACACCGGGGAGCTGTTTTTT; D: TRBD2; V: TRBV2; size: NA; J: TRBJ2-2